The clone carrying this TCR beta chain was observed once. Per the authors' pipeline: Scientists estimated how many nucleated cells there were by amplifying reference gene primers. The method was immunoSEQ multiplex PCR; TCRdb's version includes in-frame clones alone and lacks a portion of them. That table is the source of V, J and clone size, and D and trimming were worked out from the DNA. Among about 80,000 clones listed, around 78% were seen once. Patients from Seattle were sampled longitudinally, starting during active infection. The data originate from a study of blood T cell repertoires in COVID-19. Study-wide background: The samples span acute and convalescent COVID-19 from the United States, Italy and Spain. From T cells, B-cell-depleted T cells, or PBMCs came the material, which was cDNA or gDNA.

The V gene lost 7 bases and the J gene lost 3 bases, with 15 bases spanning the gap. The germline CDR1 and CDR2 sequences are SQVTM and ANQGSEA. There are 14 residues in the CDR3. The receptor comes from a man aged 60 to 69 with COVID-19, enrolled during active disease. The sample was peripheral blood. This rearrangement joins TRBV29-1 to TRBJ2-2, with TRBD1 as a possible D gene (6 bases). CDR3 loop: CSGSTGAHTGELFF. CDR3 coding DNA: TGCAGCGGCTCGACAGGCGCGCACACCGGGGAGCTGTTTTTT.